This T cell receptor (beta chain) was retrieved from a study of blood T cells in healthy people across ages. Study-level information: The capture of about one barcoded beta molecule per two T cells was achieved by template switching. Findings and caveats of the study: There were more naive CD4+ cells and higher diversity in long-lived donors than in aged donors. Roughly linear declines in TCR beta diversity per million T cells occurred with age.

This clonotype was found once. The antigen is undetermined. CDR1 and CDR2 (germline): SGDLS, YYNGEE. The length of the CDR3 is 13 residues. V lost 3 bases, J lost 8 bases, and 12 bases lay in between. Using a J-beta primer mix together with a sample-barcoded 5' primer, a second PCR was run for roughly 7 to 12 cycles. Each TCR beta cDNA got a 12-nucleotide random molecular identifier. MiXCR, applied by TCRdb to the 5' RACE reads, yields one record per CDR3 protein. The profile covers about 1.4 million distinct CDR3 sequences, with 45% to 70% appearing a single time and 6.7% taken by the ten largest. The material sequenced was blood. This TCR was sampled from a man younger than 30 in good health. V is TRBV9 and J is TRBJ2-1, with a tentative D call TRBD2 (6 bases). The CDR3 region is CASSAQWRDEQFF. The CDR3 nucleotides are TGTGCCAGCAGCGCCCAATGGAGGGATGAGCAGTTCTTC. The full variable domain, with the rest looked up from reference TRBV9 and TRBJ2-1, is DSGVTQTPKHLITATGQRVTLRCSPRSGDLSVYWYQQSLDQGLQFLIQYYNGEERAKGNILERFSAQQFPDLHSELNLSSLELGDSALYFCASSAQWRDEQFFGPGTRLTVL.